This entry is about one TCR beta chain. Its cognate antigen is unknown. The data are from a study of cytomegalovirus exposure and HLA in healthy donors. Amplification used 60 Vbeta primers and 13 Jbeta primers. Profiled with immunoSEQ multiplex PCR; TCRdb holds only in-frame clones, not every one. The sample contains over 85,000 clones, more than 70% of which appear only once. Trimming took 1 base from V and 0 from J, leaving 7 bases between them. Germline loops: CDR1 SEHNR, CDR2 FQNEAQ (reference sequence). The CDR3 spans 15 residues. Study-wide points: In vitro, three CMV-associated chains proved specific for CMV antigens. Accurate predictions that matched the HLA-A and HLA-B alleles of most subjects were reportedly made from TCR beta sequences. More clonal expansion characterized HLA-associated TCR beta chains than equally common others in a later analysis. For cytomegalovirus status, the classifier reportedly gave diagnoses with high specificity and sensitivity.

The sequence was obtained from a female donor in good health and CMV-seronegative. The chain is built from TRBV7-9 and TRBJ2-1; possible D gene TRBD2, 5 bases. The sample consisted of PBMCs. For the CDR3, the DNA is TGTGCCAGCAGCTTAGATCGGGGCTCCTACAATGAGCAGTTCTTC. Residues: CASSLDRGSYNEQFF.